This passage covers 9 T cell receptor beta chains from one sample sequenced in a study of cytomegalovirus exposure and HLA in healthy donors. The protocol was immunoSEQ multiplex PCR, while the TCRdb copy is restricted to in-frame clones and leaves out a portion. The sample shows about 340,000 clones, about nine tenths of them seen only once. The sequenced sample consisted of PBMCs. These receptors all come from a woman aged 18 to 35 in good health and CMV-seronegative.

This clone was found once. The J gene is TRBJ1-3, the V gene TRBV28, with 11 bases aligning to TRBD1. The germline CDR1 and CDR2 sequences are MDHEN and SYDVKM. There are 13 residues in the CDR3. The V segment lost 10 bases and the J segment 6 bases; nucleotides outside the gene matches: 5. The CDR3 here is CATGQGGLNTIYF. In nucleotides, the CDR3 is TGTGCCACGGGACAGGGGGGTCTAAACACCATATATTTT.

This sequence joins TRBV5-6 and TRBJ2-3, with D possibly TRBD1 on 5 matching bases. With 0 bases removed from V and 3 bases from J, the gap between germline ends came to 11 bases. The CDR3 sequence is 15 residues long. CDR1 is SGHDT and CDR2 is YYEEEE in the germline V gene. CDR3 amino acids: CASSLELRETDTQYF. The CDR3 DNA is TGTGCCAGCAGCTTGGAGCTCAGGGAAACAGATACGCAGTATTTT.

The V and J genes are TRBV5-1 and TRBJ1-1, with D tentatively TRBD1 (6 bases). Looked up from germline, CDR1 is SGHRS and CDR2 is YFSETQ. V was trimmed by 4 bases and J by 8 bases, leaving 15 bases between them. CDR3 length equals 13 residues. The CDR3 DNA follows: TGCGCCAGCAGCGACCCCGGGGGGACAGAAGCTTTCTTT. Residues: CASSDPGGTEAFF.

With respect to this clone: Mismatch with germline at one junction end may stem from a read error. V gene TRBV6-1 combines with J gene TRBJ2-1; TRBD2 matches 7 bases. CDR1 MNHNS and CDR2 SASEGT come from the germline V gene. The CDR3 is 15 amino acids. CDR3 loop: CASSVRRESFNEQFF. In DNA form, the CDR3 reads TGTGCCAGCAGTGTGCGGCGGGAGTCCTTCAATGAGCAGTTCTTC.

Only one count was recorded for this clone. The chain combines TRBV19 with TRBJ2-1; D call uncertain. There are 11 residues in the CDR3. Per germline, CDR1 LNHDA and CDR2 SQIVND (reference sequence). The ends were cut back, 10 bases at V and 11 bases at J, with 15 bases in the middle. This CDR3 is CANVGGVKQFF. The CDR3 bases are TGTGCCAATGTCGGCGGAGTTAAGCAGTTCTTC.

The gene calls are TRBV14 and TRBJ2-7, with TRBD2 matching 7 bases. Trimming at V came to 8 bases and at J to 4 bases, leaving 5 bases not matched to a gene. Germline loops: CDR1 SGHDN, CDR2 FVKESK. The CDR3 has 12 amino acids. The CDR3 sequence is CASALGRYEQYF. DNA of the CDR3: TGTGCCAGCGCCCTCGGGAGGTACGAGCAGTACTTC.

The chain is built from TRBV29-1 and TRBJ2-1; 8 nucleotides line up with TRBD1. V shed 4 bases and J 5 bases; nucleotides not matched to a gene: 4. The germline CDR1 and CDR2 sequences are SQVTM and ANQGSEA. The CDR3 runs 13 residues. The CDR3 loop reads CSVVLDRDNEQFF. CDR3 DNA: TGCAGCGTTGTACTGGACAGGGACAATGAGCAGTTCTTC.

The J gene is TRBJ1-1, the V gene TRBV27; D is possibly TRBD1 (5 bases). The ends were cut back, 5 bases at V and 3 bases at J, with 22 bases in the middle. The CDR3 is 17 residues long. From germline, CDR1 is MNHEY and CDR2 SMNVEV (reference sequence). CDR3 bases: TGTGCCAGCAGTCCCGACCCGTGGGGCGCTGGGGACACTGAAGCTTTCTTT. Translation: CASSPDPWGAGDTEAFF.

The sample holds one count of this clone. The genes are TRBV7-8 and TRBJ1-3, with 9 bases matching TRBD1. Germline V lookup: CDR1 SGHVS, CDR2 FQNEAQ. The trim removed 1 base at V and 4 bases at J, leaving 2 bases unmatched. This CDR3 comprises 15 residues. Here the CDR3 reads CASSLGTGEGNTIYF. DNA of the CDR3: TGTGCCAGCAGCTTAGGGACAGGGGAAGGAAACACCATATATTTT.